One T cell receptor (beta chain) is described in this entry. The antigen is unknown. The sample comes from a study of cytomegalovirus exposure and HLA in healthy donors. Study-wide findings and caveats: Rarity characterized most TCR sequences, yet some public TCRs appeared in many donors. Among TCR beta chains, those listed as cytomegalovirus-associated numbered some 170.

The study drew the donors from its roughly 120-subject validation cohort, separate from the approximately 700-subject first cohort. Repertoires were generated with immunoSEQ multiplex PCR, while TCRdb's copy carries only in-frame clones and drops some. The sample shows tens of thousands of clones, about 92% of them seen only once. CDR3 length: 13 amino acids. J gave up 6 bases and V 5 bases, and 6 bases lay outside the gene matches. Germline V gives CDR1 MNHEY, CDR2 SVGAGI. The chain joins TRBV6-5 to TRBJ1-1; TRBD1 agrees at 7 bases. The sequencing sample was made of PBMCs. The source of this sequence is a man aged 18-30 years in good health and CMV-seronegative. The CDR3 DNA follows: TGTGCCAGCAGTACGACCGGGACAGCTGAAGCTTTCTTT. This sequence encodes CASSTTGTAEAFF.